This TCR beta chain was profiled in a study of blood T cell repertoires in COVID-19. On the study more broadly: The origin of the acute and convalescent COVID-19 samples was the United States, Italy and Spain.

The CDR3 spans 17 residues. J lost 4 bases, V lost 1 base, and 10 bases had no gene match. Germline V gene sequence: CDR1 SGHDN, CDR2 FVKESK. Assay: immunoSEQ multiplex PCR; the TCRdb copy retains only in-frame clones and omits some. The repertoire includes about 88,000 clones, 72% of them detected once, and under 30% sits in the top ten. Sequencing was done on a sample of peripheral blood. The chain is built from TRBV14 and TRBJ2-1, with 7 bases matching TRBD2. The receptor's source is a woman aged 55 to 70 in a cohort sampled during active or convalescent COVID-19. The CDR3 reads CASSQGAGRDVYNEQFF. CDR3 DNA sequence: TGTGCCAGCAGCCAAGGAGCGGGGAGGGACGTTTACAATGAGCAGTTCTTC.